This T cell receptor beta chain was found in a study of CD8 T cells in Susac syndrome (dated by TCRdb to about 2019). About the full investigation: Whether CD8+ T cell activation and differentiation in Susac syndrome was antigen driven was tested using repertoire sequencing.

Compared with germline, V lacks 5 bases and J lacks 8 bases; bases without a gene match: 11. From the cysteine through the phenylalanine, the CDR3 covers 15 amino acids. Just CDR3 DNA is preserved here, 45 bases in frame from base 1. Based on the germline V gene, the CDR1 and CDR2 sequences are SGHRS and YFSETQ. Peripheral blood CD8+ and CD4+ T cells from healthy donors, Susac syndrome patients and multiple sclerosis patients were profiled by high-throughput TCR beta sequencing. Healthy donors were age- and sex-matched controls. Bulk CD8+ and CD4+ T cells were purified by magnetic negative isolation, whereas CD8+ TEMRA cells were enriched by FACS. Blood was drawn into EDTA tubes, processed within 24 hours, and PBMCs were isolated by density gradient centrifugation. PBMCs intended for TCR sequencing were cryopreserved in liquid nitrogen and were subsequently thawed in a 37 degrees C water bath. The sorted or isolated CD4+, CD8+ and CD8+ TEMRA cells had a purity of 90% or higher.

RNA was extracted with the RNeasy kit and roughly 0.45 to 1 ug was reverse transcribed using random hexamers. The immunoSEQ multiplex PCR assay, covering 54 Vbeta and 13 Jbeta segments, was used to amplify TCR beta CDR3 regions. To correct PCR amplification bias, a synthetic template baseline was used for both primer optimization and computational correction. Per the source publication's procedure: Reads were annotated to V, D and J genes according to IMGT and were analyzed with immunoSEQ Analyzer, with only productive sequences retained. To calculate clonality, Shannon entropy was normalized by log2 of the number of productive unique sequences and then subtracted from one. For each patient and control, public and private clones were evaluated among the 100 most prevalent clones. Susac-specific clones were defined as absent from healthy and MS cohorts, 850 to 1,300 published viral clones and other ImmuneACCESS disease sequences. Using fastp trimming at Q25 and MiXCR clonotype assembly, TCRdb reanalyzed the public sequencing data and kept in-frame beta chains. One record per CDR3 amino acid sequence lists the most common genes and DNA. The V and J calls shown here were made by TCRdb, not taken from the authors' results. The sample table shows some 190,000 distinct CDR3 sequences, and approximately 94% are seen once. Together, the top ten hold more than 0.1% of the sample.

In regard to this clonotype: Which antigen it targets is not known. Per-nucleotide qualities are absent, and no much larger clonotype sits a single base away.

The study at large found these results: The number of individuals in the TCR sequencing and HLA analysis was recognized as being relatively small.

Sequencing used CD4+ T cells from PBMCs. The rearrangement joined TRBV5-1 to TRBJ2-1, with TRBD2 matching 9 junction bases. This TCR came from a human donor in good health. The DNA sequence is given as TGCGCCAGCAGTATGCGGGAGGGCCGGATGGATGAGCAGTTCTTC. Its translation reads: CASSMREGRMDEQFF.